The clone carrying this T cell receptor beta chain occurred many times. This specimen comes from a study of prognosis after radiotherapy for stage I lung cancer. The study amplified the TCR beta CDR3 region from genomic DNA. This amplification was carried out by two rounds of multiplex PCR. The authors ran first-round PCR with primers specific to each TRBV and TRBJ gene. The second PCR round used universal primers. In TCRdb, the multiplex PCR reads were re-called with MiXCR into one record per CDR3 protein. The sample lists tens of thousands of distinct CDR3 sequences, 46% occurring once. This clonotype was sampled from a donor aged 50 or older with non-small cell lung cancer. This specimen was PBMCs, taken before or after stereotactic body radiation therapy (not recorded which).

DNA of the CDR3: TGTGCCAGCAGCTTGGTCCACAGGGAGGAGGGCAATCAGCCCCAGCATTTT. Protein: CASSLVHREEGNQPQHF. The V and J genes are TRBV5-5 and TRBJ1-5, with a possible D match to TRBD1 (6 bases). CDR1 is SGHKS, CDR2 YYEKEE, per germline (reference sequence). CDR3 size: 17 residues. V was clipped by 0 bases and J by 2 bases, with 15 bases between them.